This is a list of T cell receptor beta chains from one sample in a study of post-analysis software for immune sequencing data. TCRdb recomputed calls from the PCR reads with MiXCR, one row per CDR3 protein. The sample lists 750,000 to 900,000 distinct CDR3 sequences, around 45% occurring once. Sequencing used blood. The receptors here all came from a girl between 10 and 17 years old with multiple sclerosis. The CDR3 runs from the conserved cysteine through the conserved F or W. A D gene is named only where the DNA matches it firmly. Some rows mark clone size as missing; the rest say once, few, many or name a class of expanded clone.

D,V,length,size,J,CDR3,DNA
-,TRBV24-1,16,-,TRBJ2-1,CATSDPNQNSYNEQFF,TGTGCCACCAGTGATCCGAATCAAAACTCCTACAATGAGCAGTTCTTC
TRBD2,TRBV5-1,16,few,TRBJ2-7,CASSRRGLAGGGEQYF,TGCGCCAGCAGCCGGCGTGGACTAGCGGGAGGAGGCGAGCAGTACTTC
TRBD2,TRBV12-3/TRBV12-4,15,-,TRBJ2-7,CASSLRAGGPYEQYF,TGTGCCAGCAGTTTACGGGCGGGAGGACCCTACGAGCAGTACTTC
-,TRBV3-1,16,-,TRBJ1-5,CASSQDPGVSDQPQHF,TGTGCCAGCAGCCAAGATCCGGGGGTGTCGGATCAGCCCCAGCATTTT
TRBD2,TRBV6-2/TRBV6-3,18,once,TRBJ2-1,CASSYRWAVREVYNEQFF,TGTGCCAGCAGTTACCGTTGGGCAGTCCGGGAGGTCTACAATGAGCAGTTCTTC
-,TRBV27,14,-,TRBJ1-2,CASSLRGGGYGYTF,TGTGCCAGCAGTTTAAGGGGAGGGGGCTATGGCTACACCTTC
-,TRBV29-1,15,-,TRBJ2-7,CSVRSGPEIPYEQYF,TGCAGCGTCCGCTCGGGACCCGAAATCCCCTACGAGCAGTACTTC
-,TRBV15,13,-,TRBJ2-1,CATSGSFGDEQFF,TGTGCCACCAGCGGCAGTTTCGGCGATGAGCAGTTCTTC
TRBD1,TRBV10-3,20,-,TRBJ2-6,CAISESMGTGGLSGANVLTF,TGTGCCATCAGTGAGTCGATGGGGACAGGGGGATTGTCTGGGGCCAACGTCCTGACTTTC
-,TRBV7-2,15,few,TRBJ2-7,CASSLISDSSYERYF,TGTGCCAGCAGCTTAATCAGCGATAGCTCCTACGAGCGGTACTTC
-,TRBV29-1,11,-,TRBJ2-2,CSVAGRGELFF,TGCAGCGTCGCAGGGCGCGGGGAGCTGTTTTTT
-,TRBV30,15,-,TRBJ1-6,CAWSVVGSGDSPLHF,TGTGCCTGGAGTGTCGTGGGGTCGGGAGATTCACCCCTCCACTTT
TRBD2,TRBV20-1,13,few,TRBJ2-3,CSAPREGEGTQYF,TGCAGTGCTCCCCGGGAAGGGGAGGGTACGCAGTATTTT
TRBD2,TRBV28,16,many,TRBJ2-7,CASSLLGTSGSYEQYF,TGTGCCAGCAGTTTATTAGGGACTAGCGGCTCCTACGAGCAGTACTTC
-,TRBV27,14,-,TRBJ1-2,CASSGQGLNYGYTF,TGTGCCAGCAGTGGGCAGGGACTTAACTATGGCTACACCTTC
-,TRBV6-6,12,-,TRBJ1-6,CAITAGVLPLHF,TGTGCCATTACCGCCGGGGTTCTGCCCCTCCACTTT
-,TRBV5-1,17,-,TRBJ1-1,CASSLSGILRRNTEAFF,TGCGCCAGCAGCTTGTCAGGGATCCTTCGTAGGAACACTGAAGCTTTCTTT
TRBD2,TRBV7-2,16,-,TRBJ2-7,CASSLGSLAGAYEQYF,TGTGCCAGCAGCTTAGGGTCGCTAGCGGGGGCCTATGAGCAGTACTTC
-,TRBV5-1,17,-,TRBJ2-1,CASSRLTSNDAYNEQFF,TGCGCCAGCAGCCGCCTCACTAGCAATGACGCGTACAATGAGCAGTTCTTC
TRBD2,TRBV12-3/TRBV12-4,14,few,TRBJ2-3,CASRLAGVADTQYF,TGTGCCAGCAGGCTAGCGGGAGTGGCAGATACGCAGTATTTT
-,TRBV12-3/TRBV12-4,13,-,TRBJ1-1,CASSPTVGTEAFF,TGTGCCAGCAGTCCAACAGTGGGCACTGAAGCTTTCTTT
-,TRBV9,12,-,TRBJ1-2,CASSVPLGGYTF,TGTGCCAGCAGCGTACCCCTCGGCGGCTACACCTTC
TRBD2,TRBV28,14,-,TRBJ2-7,CASRIERGNYEQYF,TGTGCCAGCAGAATCGAGCGGGGTAACTACGAGCAGTACTTC
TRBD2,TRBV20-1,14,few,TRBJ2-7,CSAPTTSGPYEQYF,TGCAGTGCTCCCACGACTAGCGGCCCCTACGAGCAGTACTTC
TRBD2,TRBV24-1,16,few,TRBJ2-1,CATSERAGRAGNEQFF,TGTGCCACCAGTGAACGTGCCGGGAGGGCAGGTAATGAGCAGTTCTTC
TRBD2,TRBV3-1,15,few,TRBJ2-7,CASSQDGRGVYEQYF,TGTGCCAGCAGCCAAGATGGGAGGGGAGTCTACGAGCAGTACTTC
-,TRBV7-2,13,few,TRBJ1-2,CASSLGVVYGYTF,TGTGCCAGCAGCTTAGGGGTGGTCTATGGCTACACCTTC
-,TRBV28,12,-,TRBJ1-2,CASSRQIYGYTF,TGTGCCAGCAGTCGACAGATCTATGGCTACACCTTC
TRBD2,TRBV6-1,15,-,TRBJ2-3,CASSGGLAGADTQYF,TGTGCCAGCAGTGGGGGGCTAGCGGGAGCGGATACGCAGTATTTT